A selection of T cell receptor beta chains follows, all from one sample in a study of persistence of HIV-infected CD4 T cells. The antigens these receptors bind are not known. Only in-frame clones appear in the TCRdb table, and some are missing; sequencing was by immunoSEQ multiplex PCR. The sample lists just over 7,500 clones, less than 70% occurring once. The sequencing used CD4+ T cells sorted from PBMCs after 18-hour stimulation, collected from a patient who received antiretroviral therapy. The receptors were sampled from an adult man with HIV who was CMV-seropositive. Both conserved end residues are part of each CDR3. The order of the fields is CDR3 DNA, CDR3 protein, J gene, V gene, clone size, D gene. The D gene is left open where the match is weak. Not all rows give a size; the values are once, few, many and, for expanded clones, a class.

DNA: TGTGCCAGTAGTATAGATCATTCTAGCGGGAGGGAGACCCAGTACTTC; CDR3: CASSIDHSSGRETQYF; J: TRBJ2-5; V: TRBV19; size: -; D: TRBD2
DNA: TGTGCCACGGGCCGAGATACCCAGAGGGGGCAGTACTTC; CDR3: CATGRDTQRGQYF; J: TRBJ2-7; V: TRBV15; size: -; D: -
DNA: TGTGCCAGCAGCTTAGACAGACTCAATCAGCCCCAGCATTTT; CDR3: CASSLDRLNQPQHF; J: TRBJ1-5; V: TRBV11-2; size: -; D: -
DNA: TGTGCCAGCAGCTTAGTGGGGACAGGGTCCTACAATGAGCAGTTCTTC; CDR3: CASSLVGTGSYNEQFF; J: TRBJ2-1; V: TRBV7-2; size: once; D: TRBD1
DNA: TGTGCCAGCAGCTTAATTGGGGACAACTATGGCTACACCTTC; CDR3: CASSLIGDNYGYTF; J: TRBJ1-2; V: TRBV7-9; size: -; D: -
DNA: TGTGCCAGCAGCCCAGCGGCTCAAGAGACCCAGTACTTC; CDR3: CASSPAAQETQYF; J: TRBJ2-5; V: TRBV5-4; size: -; D: -
DNA: TGTGCCAGCAGCTTGCAGGGGGCTGATGGCTACACCTTC; CDR3: CASSLQGADGYTF; J: TRBJ1-2; V: TRBV5-4; size: -; D: TRBD1
DNA: TGTGCCAGCAGCCCAGGGGGCAGGGACACTGAAGCTTTCTTT; CDR3: CASSPGGRDTEAFF; J: TRBJ1-1; V: TRBV11-1; size: large; D: TRBD1
DNA: TGTGCCAGCAGCCAAGGGACAGGGCTGGTCGGCTACACCTTC; CDR3: CASSQGTGLVGYTF; J: TRBJ1-2; V: TRBV11-2; size: -; D: TRBD1
DNA: TGCGCCAGCAGCCCGGACCTTGGAAGGGAAGCTTTCTTT; CDR3: CASSPDLGREAFF; J: TRBJ1-1; V: TRBV5-1; size: few; D: -
DNA: TGTGCCAGCAGCTTAGTTCAGGATCAGCCCCAGCATTTT; CDR3: CASSLVQDQPQHF; J: TRBJ1-5; V: TRBV7-2; size: medium-sized; D: -
DNA: TGTGCCAGTAGTATAGATCAATCGGGGATGGGAAAGCAGTTCTTC; CDR3: CASSIDQSGMGKQFF; J: TRBJ2-1; V: TRBV19; size: few; D: -
DNA: TGTGCCAGCAGCTCTCCTCCGGGACATGATAGCAATCAGCCCCAGCATTTT; CDR3: CASSSPPGHDSNQPQHF; J: TRBJ1-5; V: TRBV7-2; size: -; D: -
DNA: TGTGCCAGCAGCTCCAGACAGGGTAATGAGCAGTTCTTC; CDR3: CASSSRQGNEQFF; J: TRBJ2-1; V: TRBV7-3; size: -; D: TRBD1
DNA: TGTGCCAGCAGCCCCGGGACAGGGGGGCTTCGGGAGCAGTACTTC; CDR3: CASSPGTGGLREQYF; J: TRBJ2-7; V: TRBV7-2; size: few; D: TRBD1
DNA: TGTGCCAGCAGTCCGGGACTAGTATCCTACGAGCAGTACTTC; CDR3: CASSPGLVSYEQYF; J: TRBJ2-7; V: TRBV6-5; size: -; D: TRBD2
DNA: TGCAGCGTTGAAAGTCCAGGGCTAAACACTGAAGCTTTCTTT; CDR3: CSVESPGLNTEAFF; J: TRBJ1-1; V: TRBV29-1; size: -; D: -
DNA: TGTGCCTGGAGTGATGGCTTCAACACTGAAGCTTTCTTT; CDR3: CAWSDGFNTEAFF; J: TRBJ1-1; V: TRBV30; size: -; D: -
DNA: TGCGCCAGCAGCCCCCGGGACAGGGTCCACACTGAAGCTTTCTTT; CDR3: CASSPRDRVHTEAFF; J: TRBJ1-1; V: TRBV4-1; size: -; D: TRBD1
DNA: TGTGCCAGCAGCGTAGTAACCAGGCCCGAGGGGAATGAGCAGTTCTTC; CDR3: CASSVVTRPEGNEQFF; J: TRBJ2-1; V: TRBV13; size: -; D: -
DNA: TGTGCCAGCAGTTATCTTCAGACCCAGTACTTC; CDR3: CASSYLQTQYF; J: TRBJ2-5; V: TRBV6-2/TRBV6-3; size: -; D: -
DNA: TGCGCCAGCAGCTTGGCGTCAGGGGAAGAAGGAACCCAGTACTTC; CDR3: CASSLASGEEGTQYF; J: TRBJ2-5; V: TRBV5-1; size: -; D: -
DNA: TGTGCCAGCAGCTTAGGAACCGGAGAAGTCGACATTCAGTACTTC; CDR3: CASSLGTGEVDIQYF; J: TRBJ2-4; V: TRBV5-4; size: -; D: -
DNA: TGTGCCACCAGCAGAGATCCGCAGCCTAATGAAAAACTGTTTTTT; CDR3: CATSRDPQPNEKLFF; J: TRBJ1-4; V: TRBV15; size: -; D: -
DNA: TGTGCCAGCAGCCAAGCCAGGGGGCGAGATTGGCGGGAAAAACTGTTTTTT; CDR3: CASSQARGRDWREKLFF; J: TRBJ1-4; V: TRBV3-1/TRBV3-2; size: few; D: TRBD1
DNA: TGCGCCAGCAGCCCTGGGACAGGGTATACCGGGGAGCTGTTTTTT; CDR3: CASSPGTGYTGELFF; J: TRBJ2-2; V: TRBV5-1; size: -; D: TRBD1
DNA: TGTGCCAGCTCCGGGACAGGGTGGGAGCAGTTCTTC; CDR3: CASSGTGWEQFF; J: TRBJ2-1; V: TRBV6-6; size: -; D: TRBD1
DNA: TGTGCCAGCAGCTTAGACAGGACTAATGGCTACACCTTC; CDR3: CASSLDRTNGYTF; J: TRBJ1-2; V: TRBV7-9; size: -; D: -
DNA: TGTGCCAGCAGCCACAGGGGTCTTTCCTACGAGCAGTACTTC; CDR3: CASSHRGLSYEQYF; J: TRBJ2-7; V: TRBV11-1; size: -; D: TRBD1
DNA: TGTGCCAGCAGTGACAGGGGGAAGGGTGGCTACACCTTC; CDR3: CASSDRGKGGYTF; J: TRBJ1-2; V: TRBV6-4; size: -; D: -
DNA: TGTGCCAGCAAACAACAGGGGGTCCGAAGCTCCTACGAGCAGTACTTC; CDR3: CASKQQGVRSSYEQYF; J: TRBJ2-7; V: TRBV27; size: -; D: TRBD1
DNA: TGTGCCTGGAGTGTACCCCCTTCCAGGCCCGAGCAGTACTTC; CDR3: CAWSVPPSRPEQYF; J: TRBJ2-7; V: TRBV30; size: -; D: -
DNA: TGTGCCACCAGCAGAGATGTGTACAGGGGAGGAATGAACACTGAAGCTTTCTTT; CDR3: CATSRDVYRGGMNTEAFF; J: TRBJ1-1; V: TRBV15; size: few; D: TRBD1
DNA: TGTGCCAGCAGTGAAAATTTACGCAGAGTGGAGAACTATGGCTACACCTTC; CDR3: CASSENLRRVENYGYTF; J: TRBJ1-2; V: TRBV2; size: -; D: -
DNA: TGTGCCAGCAGCCAGGAGGGACAGGGGGCTGTTGGGGCCAACGTCCTGACTTTC; CDR3: CASSQEGQGAVGANVLTF; J: TRBJ2-6; V: TRBV4-2; size: -; D: TRBD1